The T cell receptor beta chain under discussion was sequenced for a study of cytomegalovirus exposure and HLA in healthy donors listed by TCRdb under 2017. In the study overall: An earlier analysis of approximately 640 of the donors reported about 250 Gb of sequence data and 120 million or so unique TCR beta sequences from 150 million to 200 million T cells. The later analysis used no new phenotypic data to find candidate immune exposures, relying instead on TCR beta sequences and their occurrence across donors. The study profiled the T cell repertoires of around 700 subjects by immunosequencing and related them to cytomegalovirus serostatus. An early release that covered about 600 HLA-typed donors contained approximately 300 gigabases of sequencing data and some 87 million unique TCR sequences. An earlier analysis of fewer than 750 of the donors used high-throughput TCR beta sequencing to judge whether each TCR beta V gene segment behaved as functional or pseudogenic. Because of strong linkage in the cohort, 4 to 6 DR-DQ haplotypes were treated as single units for association and clustering. Class I and class II HLA loci were covered by the typing at four-digit resolution. Genome-wide SNP genotypes for about three fifths of the 666 donors were used in a later genetic analysis, which treated that subset as a discovery cohort. Besides the first cohort of around 700 subjects, a separate validation cohort made up of over 95 different subjects was used. Among the roughly 390 genotyped donors, approximately 77% belonged to the genetic ancestry cluster associated with self-reported Caucasian donors. The study combined high-throughput TCR immunosequencing, statistical association of individual TCRs with disease status, and machine learning to predict cytomegalovirus infection status. Among some 410 genotyped donors of the cohort, an average of approximately 250,000 unique TCR beta nucleotide sequences were sequenced per donor, roughly 18% of them non-productive. A later analysis re-examined previously published TCR beta repertoires from hundreds of donors and added high-resolution HLA genotyping to investigate patterns of TCR occurrence. Every discovery cohort repertoire had been produced on one sequencing platform. Donor age, sex, ethnicity and CMV serostatus were compiled together with the repertoire data. The study was designed to test whether signatures of past pathogen exposure could be identified by cataloging public T cell receptors. The number of donors typed differed by locus, with about 620-630 for A, B, C, DRB1 and DQB1, over 500 for DQA1, 600 to 610 for DPA1, and 400 to 490 for DPB1. Points the paper makes about the study in general: The cohort was sequenced for TCR beta chains only, and without alpha or paired-chain data the features that could be detected were limited. According to the authors, the approach could potentially be generalized to other disease states and immunological phenotypes. The sequencing pipeline was judged likely to have produced a cluster of highly shared sequence variants as a technical artifact. When HLA alleles, especially DR and DQ, strongly co-occurred, TCR associations were difficult to assign to individual alleles. The presence/absence analyses assumed that sequencing depth was roughly uniform across donors, and that assumption may not be true. Compared with equally common non-associated chains, HLA-associated TCR beta chains in a later analysis were more clonally expanded and had lower generation probabilities. Several of the top co-occurrence clusters appeared to be linked to parvovirus B19, influenza, CMV and Epstein-Barr virus, according to a later analysis. A further reported finding was that TCR beta sequences accurately predicted the HLA-A and HLA-B alleles for most subjects in the first cohort. In a later analysis, most CMV-associated TCR beta chains were found to appear HLA-restricted, with HLA associations seemingly driven largely by CMV exposure. A later genetic analysis reported fewer N-insertions in productive TCRs among donors in an Asian-associated ancestry cluster than the roughly 700-donor mean. Because some donors lacked HLA typing at each locus, the association tests relied only on the typed subset. The classifier was reported to diagnose cytomegalovirus status with high specificity and sensitivity in both the original and validation cohorts. In vitro tests confirmed that a few of the cytomegalovirus-associated TCR beta chains recognize cytomegalovirus antigens. A later analysis associated around 16,000 TCR beta sequences with specific HLA alleles at a false discovery rate of 0.05. Some IMGT-functional V segments, including TRBV6-2 and TRBV6-3, could not be told apart with the 87-base-pair reads, so those segments were excluded. Broadly in line with IMGT annotations, most TCR beta V segments showed up in productive rearrangements about 87% or about 30% of the time in an earlier analysis of several hundred of the donors. Correlated functional status among segregating V segments might be attributable to linkage disequilibrium, but an unknown experimental factor could not be ruled out. Most TCR sequences were seen in very few donors, while some public TCRs were found in many individuals. In a later genetic analysis, a missense DCLRE1C variant was associated with V-gene and J-gene trimming of TCR beta chains, and the association was replicated in an independent cohort. Over 15 rarely observed V segments, including chromosome 9 orphons, were excluded from the earlier analysis of just under 600 of the donors because counts were too low. For the cohort, immune exposure information was limited to CMV serostatus. According to a later analysis, TCR association rates differed among HLA loci, with DRB1 alleles showing the most associated TCRs and HLA-C alleles showing the fewest. In the study, 150 to 200 TCR beta chains were listed as associated with cytomegalovirus.

The cohort comprised around 690 healthy bone marrow donors. All cohort members were sampled while nominally healthy, although unrecorded immune exposures were likely present. The donor was CMV seronegative and belonged to the group of 352 seronegative cohort members. Each donor provided a peripheral blood sample, and peripheral blood mononuclear cells were used for TCR beta sequencing. Genomic DNA was extracted from the blood cell samples with the Qiagen DNeasy Blood Extraction Kit. The receptor library was made with the immunoSEQ multiplex PCR assay. The multiplex PCR relied on a mix of 60 forward primers for TCR Vbeta segments and 13 reverse primers for TCR Jbeta segments. Amplification of the CDR3 region of rearranged TCR beta genes was performed with a multiplex PCR assay on genomic DNA. The amplified TCR beta libraries were sequenced on the Illumina HiSeq System as 87-base-pair reads. Regarding the original processing steps: In a later analysis, about 80 million unique TCR beta chains were counted across the 500 to 700 repertoires, and roughly 10 million of these chains were shared by at least two donors. To remove PCR and sequencing errors, raw reads were error-corrected and collapsed into unique sequences using a nearest-neighbor algorithm that merged closely related sequences. V, D and J gene segments were assigned by aligning CDR3 sequences to IMGT reference sequences. Each retained sequence needed at least a six-nucleotide match to both a V gene segment and a J gene segment. Rearrangements were called productive when the CDR3 lacked stop codons and stayed in frame with V and J; all others were non-productive. CDR3 was defined according to IMGT convention as the region running from the second conserved V-encoded cysteine to the conserved J-encoded phenylalanine. Sequences without an unambiguous match to a single V gene segment were excluded from the earlier analysis of 500 to 700 of the donors. An earlier analysis of a few hundred of the donors called V segments functional above 56.7% productive rearrangements and segregating when the between-donor standard deviation exceeded 5%. A statistical classification framework was developed to diagnose cytomegalovirus status using the catalog of TCR beta chain sequences. V and J gene assignment, in a later analysis, came from comparing TCR nucleotide sequences with IMGT/GENE-DB human TR gene sequences. The TCRdist pipeline was used in a later analysis to assign CDR3 sequences and most-parsimonious VDJ recombination scenarios. In a later analysis, each TCR beta chain was defined by its CDR3 amino acid sequence together with its V-gene family, and reads without a unique V-gene family were excluded. As a way to deal with suspected cross-contamination and a sequencing artifact, a later analysis dropped hundreds of nucleotide sequences that were highly shared and had low generation probability. For each public chain, a later analysis derived a clonal expansion index from normalized ranks of inferred template counts within each repertoire. In a later analysis, generation probabilities were computed with a VDJ recombination model fitted to out-of-frame rearrangements, and the resulting probabilities were checked against IGoR. Hypergeometric tests were used in a later analysis to score TCR-TCR, TCR-HLA and TCR-CMV co-occurrence, with a repertoire-size bias correction applied to the TCR pairs. A later analysis estimated false discovery rates by permuting HLA or CMV assignments 20 times. In a later analysis, co-occurring TCRs were grouped using DBSCAN, with TCRdist sequence similarity added in when clustering inside HLA-allele-positive subsets. Co-occurrence clustering excluded repertoires with fewer than 30,000 or more than 120,000 public chains, plus five with anomalous nucleotide sharing. The source is immuneACCESS, and TCRdb retained only in-frame sequences with V and J called. Part of the clones is not carried over; for the studies checked, unresolved V genes explain less than half of this, and the remainder is unexplained. V and J calls and clone size are given by that table; D and trimming were obtained from the DNA. This sample's table carries 150,000 to 250,000 clones. The top ten hold approximately 0.74% of the sample.

The CDR3 goes from the cysteine to the phenylalanine over 13 residues. Only the CDR3 DNA stays, 39 bases, in frame from base 1. V is clipped by 3 bases and J by 1 base, and the sequence between their germline boundaries is 7 bases long. From a lookup of the germline V gene (reference sequence), CDR1 and CDR2 are SGHNT and YYREEE. For this clone: The antigen it binds to is not known.

The sequence is built from TRBV5-4 and TRBJ1-1, and TRBD1 may be the D gene, going by 5 matching bases. This TCR was recovered from a boy aged 5-17 years in good health and CMV-seronegative. Material: PBMCs. The CDR3 protein: CASSYRGNTEAFF. The nucleotide sequence reads as follows: TGTGCCAGCAGCTATAGGGGGAACACTGAAGCTTTCTTT.